This T cell receptor (beta chain) was recovered during a study of blood T cell repertoires in COVID-19. CDR1 and CDR2 from the germline V gene are LNHDA and SQIVND (reference sequence). The CDR3 runs 15 residues. Trimming cost V 7 bases and J 1 base; bases outside gene matches: 6. The assay was immunoSEQ multiplex PCR, and TCRdb's table has in-frame clones only and misses some. The data hold tens of thousands of clones, with about 91% observed a single time. The material sequenced was peripheral blood. The clonotype comes from a woman of 80 years or more with acute or convalescent COVID-19. This rearrangement joins TRBV19 to TRBJ2-3; the match to TRBD2 covers 9 bases. CDR3 protein: CASKGQRGGTDTQYF. The CDR3 DNA reads as TGTGCCAGTAAGGGCCAGCGGGGGGGCACAGATACGCAGTATTTT.